This passage covers 13 T cell receptor beta chains from one sample sequenced in a study of T cells in Graves' hyperthyroidism and ophthalmopathy. Amplification of TCR beta CDR3 regions was performed using RNA transcripts as template. The HTBI primer set drove a first-round RT-PCR of the TCR CDR3. TCRdb reprocessed the multiplex PCR reads via MiXCR and lists one record per CDR3 protein. The sample contains almost 600,000 distinct CDR3 sequences, over 11% of which appear only once. The source material was blood. All receptors derive from a woman in her thirties with Graves' hyperthyroidism that later progressed to Graves' ophthalmopathy.

This clonotype was detected ten times or more. The chain has TRBV30 and TRBJ1-5; D may be TRBD1 (5 bases). This CDR3 has 14 amino acids. The germline V gene has CDR1 GTSNPN and CDR2 SVGIG (reference sequence). Trimming pared 6 bases from V and 1 base from J, leaving 13 bases between. DNA of the CDR3: TGTGCCTGTCGGGCAGGGTCAAGCAATCAGCCCCAGCATTTT. Translating it yields CACRAGSSNQPQHF.

This clonotype has ten or more counts. This chain joins TRBV10-3 and TRBJ2-2, with 7 positions matching TRBD1. The V gene end was trimmed by 1 base and the J gene end by 1 base; junction bases not matched to a gene: 6. This CDR3 is 17 amino acids long. The germline CDR1 and CDR2 sequences are ENHRY and SYGVKD. CDR3 residues: CAISELSDRWNTGELFF. CDR3 sequence (DNA): TGTGCCATCAGTGAGTTATCGGACAGGTGGAACACCGGGGAGCTGTTTTTT.

This clonotype was recorded many times. The chain carries TRBV30 and TRBJ1-3; D gene unclear. V shed 1 base and J shed 4 bases, with 8 bases lying between them. The CDR3 sequence is 13 residues long. Germline V gives CDR1 GTSNPN, CDR2 SVGIG (reference sequence). The CDR3 region has the DNA TGTGCCTGGAGTGCGACGGCGGGAAACACCATATATTTT. This translates into CAWSATAGNTIYF.

The sample holds many counts of this clonotype. The chain couples TRBV2 to TRBJ1-6, with D unresolved. The CDR3 runs to 12 residues. The V end was cut by 1 base, the J end by 5 bases, with 0 bases between. Germline-derived CDR1 and CDR2 are SNHLY and FYNNEI. CDR3 coding DNA: TGTGCCAGCAGTGAAGATAATTCACCCCTCCACTTT. Translation gives CASSEDNSPLHF.

This clonotype was picked up many times. The chain uses TRBV6-2 or TRBV6-3 and TRBJ1-2; 8 nucleotides align to TRBD1. V lost 5 bases and J lost 8; bases outside the gene matches: 10. CDR3 length: 14 amino acids. Germline lookup yields CDR1 MNHEY and CDR2 SVGEGT. The CDR3 is CASSRDRPPRGYTF. The CDR3 DNA reads as TGTGCCAGCAGTCGGGACAGGCCTCCGAGAGGCTACACCTTC.

This clonotype was detected many times. The chain joins TRBV6-1 to TRBJ2-1; TRBD1 aligns across 7 bases. This CDR3 has 14 amino acids. With V trimmed by 7 bases and J by 1 base, 4 bases remained unmatched. CDR1 and CDR2 (germline): MNHNS, SASEGT. In DNA form, the CDR3 reads TGTGCCAGCATGGGACAGCCGTCCTACAATGAGCAGTTCTTC. Encoded protein: CASMGQPSYNEQFF.

This clonotype was detected a few times. Mismatch with germline at one junction end may stem from a read error. The chain has TRBV29-1 and TRBJ1-1; D remains unclear. The CDR3 is 13 residues long. Germline V lookup: CDR1 SQVTM, CDR2 ANQGSEA. Here the CDR3 reads CSVVGIKNAEAFF. The CDR3 DNA follows: TGCAGCGTTGTCGGGATCAAGAACGCTGAAGCTTTCTTT.

This clonotype was picked up many times. The V call is TRBV20-1, the J call TRBJ1-1; TRBD1 agrees at 8 bases. Germline V gives CDR1 DFQATT, CDR2 SNEGSKA (reference sequence). The CDR3 is 14 amino acids. V lost 1 base, J lost 3 bases, and 4 bases stayed unmatched. Written as DNA, the CDR3 is TGCAGTGCTAGAGTCGACAGGGGCGACACTGAAGCTTTCTTT. It translates to CSARVDRGDTEAFF.

For this clonotype: Since a much larger clone is just one base distant, this may be a read error. The genes are TRBV6-2 or TRBV6-3 and TRBJ2-7; D tentatively fits TRBD1 or TRBD2 (5 bases each). Germline loops: CDR1 MNHEY, CDR2 SVGEGT. This CDR3 spans 12 amino acids. In DNA form, the CDR3 reads TGTGCCAGCAGTTGGACCGTGGGGGAGCGGTACTTC. It encodes CASSWTVGERYF.

This clonotype appeared many times. Here the CDR3 reads CASSPPSEAYTQYF. The CDR3 nucleotides are TGTGCCAGCTCACCACCTAGCGAGGCGTATACGCAGTATTTT. This chain joins TRBV18 and TRBJ2-3; possibly TRBD2 for D (5 bases). The germline V gene encodes CDR1 KGHSH and CDR2 LQKENI. Trimming took 0 bases from V and 7 from J, leaving 11 bases between them. The length of the CDR3 is 14 residues.

In the case of this clonotype: A read error may be the cause here, since a much bigger clone is one base away. This chain connects TRBV12-5 to TRBJ1-1; 8 bases line up with TRBD1. CDR1 and CDR2 (germline): LGHNT, FRNRAP. CDR3 length: 16 residues. CDR3 sequence (DNA): TGTGCTAGTGGTTTCCCTTCCCAGGGGGCGAACACTGAAGCTTCCTTT. The encoded protein is CASGFPSQGANTEASF.

V is TRBV20-1 and J is TRBJ2-2, with a tentative D call TRBD2 (5 bases). V was pared by 6 bases and J by 4 bases, with 15 bases between. The CDR3 is 14 amino acids. Germline-derived CDR1 and CDR2 are DFQATT and SNEGSKA (reference sequence). CDR3 sequence: CSAGSVRGTGELFF. CDR3 bases: TGCAGTGCGGGGAGTGTACGGGGCACCGGGGAGCTGTTTTTT.

This clonotype was observed at least ten times. The chain links TRBV6-1 to TRBJ2-2; D not resolved. The CDR3 spans 16 residues. Trimming removed 6 bases at V and 0 bases at J, with 14 bases between. Germline loops: CDR1 MNHNS, CDR2 SASEGT. This CDR3 reads CASSDWGISNTGELFF. CDR3 sequence (DNA): TGTGCCAGCAGCGATTGGGGTATCTCGAACACCGGGGAGCTGTTTTTT.